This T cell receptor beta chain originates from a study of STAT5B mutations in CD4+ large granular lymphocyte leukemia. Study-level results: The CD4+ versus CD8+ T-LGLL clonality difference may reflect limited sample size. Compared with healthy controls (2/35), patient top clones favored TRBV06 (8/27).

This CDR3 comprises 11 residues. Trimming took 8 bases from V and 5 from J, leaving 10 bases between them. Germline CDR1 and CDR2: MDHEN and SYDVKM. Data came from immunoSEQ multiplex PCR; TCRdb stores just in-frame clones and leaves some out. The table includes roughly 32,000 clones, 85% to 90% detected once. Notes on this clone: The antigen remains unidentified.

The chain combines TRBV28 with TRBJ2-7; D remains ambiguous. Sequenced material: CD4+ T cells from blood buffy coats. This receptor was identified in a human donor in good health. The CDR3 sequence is CASLGVDEQYF. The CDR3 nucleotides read TGTGCCAGCCTTGGGGTGGACGAGCAGTACTTC.